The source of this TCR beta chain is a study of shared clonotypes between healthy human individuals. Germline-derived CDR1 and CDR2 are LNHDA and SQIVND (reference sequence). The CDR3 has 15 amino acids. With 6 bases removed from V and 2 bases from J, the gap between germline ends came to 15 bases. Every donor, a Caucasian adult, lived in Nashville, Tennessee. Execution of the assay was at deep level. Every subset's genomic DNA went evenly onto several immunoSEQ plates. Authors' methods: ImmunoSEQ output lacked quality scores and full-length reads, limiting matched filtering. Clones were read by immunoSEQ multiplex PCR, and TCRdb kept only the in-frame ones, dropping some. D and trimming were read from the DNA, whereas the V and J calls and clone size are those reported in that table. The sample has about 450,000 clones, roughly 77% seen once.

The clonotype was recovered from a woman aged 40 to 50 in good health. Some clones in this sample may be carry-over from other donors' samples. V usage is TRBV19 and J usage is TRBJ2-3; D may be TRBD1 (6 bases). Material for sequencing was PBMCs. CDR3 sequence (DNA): TGTGCCAGTAGATCCTCCGGACAGATCACAGATACGCAGTATTTT. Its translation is CASRSSGQITDTQYF.